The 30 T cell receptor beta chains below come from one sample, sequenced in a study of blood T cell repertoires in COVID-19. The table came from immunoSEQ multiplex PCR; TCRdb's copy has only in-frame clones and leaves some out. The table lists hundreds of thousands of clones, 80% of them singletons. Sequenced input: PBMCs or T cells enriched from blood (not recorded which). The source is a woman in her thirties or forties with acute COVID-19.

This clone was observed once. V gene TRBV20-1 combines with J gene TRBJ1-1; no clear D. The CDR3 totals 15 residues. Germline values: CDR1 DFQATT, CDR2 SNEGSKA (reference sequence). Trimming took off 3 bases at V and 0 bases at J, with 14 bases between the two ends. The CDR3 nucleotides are TGCAGTGCTAGTGAGTCGGGAGGAATGAACACTGAAGCTTTCTTT. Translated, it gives CSASESGGMNTEAFF.

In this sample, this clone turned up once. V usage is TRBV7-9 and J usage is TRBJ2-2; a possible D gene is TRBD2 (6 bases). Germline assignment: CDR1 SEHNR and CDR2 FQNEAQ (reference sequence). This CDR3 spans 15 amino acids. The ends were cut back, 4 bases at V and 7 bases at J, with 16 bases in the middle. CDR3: CASSSSGARSGELFF. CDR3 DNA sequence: TGTGCCAGCAGCTCTTCGGGAGCCAGAAGCGGGGAGCTGTTTTTT.

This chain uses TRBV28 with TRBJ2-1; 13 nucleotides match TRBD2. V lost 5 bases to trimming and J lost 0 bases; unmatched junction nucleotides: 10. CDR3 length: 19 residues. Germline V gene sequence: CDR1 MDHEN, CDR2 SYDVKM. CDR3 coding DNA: TGTGCCAGCAGTCCCTTCTTACTAGCGGGAGGGAGCTCCTACAATGAGCAGTTCTTC. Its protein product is CASSPFLLAGGSSYNEQFF.

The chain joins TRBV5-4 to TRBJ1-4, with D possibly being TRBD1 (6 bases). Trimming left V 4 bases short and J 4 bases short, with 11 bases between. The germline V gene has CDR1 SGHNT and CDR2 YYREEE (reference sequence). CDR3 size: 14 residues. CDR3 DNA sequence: TGTGCCAGCAGCCCACAGGGTTTTAATGAAAAACTGTTTTTT. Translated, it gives CASSPQGFNEKLFF.

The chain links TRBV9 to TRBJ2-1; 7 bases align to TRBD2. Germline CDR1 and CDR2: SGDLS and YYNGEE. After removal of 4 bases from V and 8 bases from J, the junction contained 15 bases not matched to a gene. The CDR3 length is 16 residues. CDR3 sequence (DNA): TGTGCCAGCAGCCGAATTGGCCAGCGGGATTTCGATGAGCAGTTCTTC. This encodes CASSRIGQRDFDEQFF.

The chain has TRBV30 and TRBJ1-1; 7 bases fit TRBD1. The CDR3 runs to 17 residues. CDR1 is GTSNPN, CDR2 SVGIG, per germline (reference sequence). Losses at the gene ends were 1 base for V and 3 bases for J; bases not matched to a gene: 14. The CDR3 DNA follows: TGTGCCTGGAGTGACTTAATTGAACAGGGGACGGACACTGAAGCTTTCTTT. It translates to CAWSDLIEQGTDTEAFF.

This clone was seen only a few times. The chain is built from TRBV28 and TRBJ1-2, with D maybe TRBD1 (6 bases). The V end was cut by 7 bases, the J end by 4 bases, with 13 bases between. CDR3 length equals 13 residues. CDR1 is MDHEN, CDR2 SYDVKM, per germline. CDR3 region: CASTPTGIYGYTF. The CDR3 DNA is TGTGCCAGCACTCCCACAGGGATCTATGGCTACACCTTC.

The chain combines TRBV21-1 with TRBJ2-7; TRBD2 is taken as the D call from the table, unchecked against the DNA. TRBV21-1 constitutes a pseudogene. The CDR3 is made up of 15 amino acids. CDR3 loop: CASSKVAGGPYEQYF. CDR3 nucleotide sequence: TGTGCCAGCAGCAAAGTAGCGGGAGGGCCTTACGAGCAGTACTTC.

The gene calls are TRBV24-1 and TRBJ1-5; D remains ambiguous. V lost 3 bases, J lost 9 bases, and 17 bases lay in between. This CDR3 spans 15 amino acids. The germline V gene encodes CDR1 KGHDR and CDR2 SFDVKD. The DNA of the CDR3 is TGTGCCACCAGTGATGTGGCCGGGGATGGAAGGCCCCAGCATTTT. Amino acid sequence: CATSDVAGDGRPQHF.

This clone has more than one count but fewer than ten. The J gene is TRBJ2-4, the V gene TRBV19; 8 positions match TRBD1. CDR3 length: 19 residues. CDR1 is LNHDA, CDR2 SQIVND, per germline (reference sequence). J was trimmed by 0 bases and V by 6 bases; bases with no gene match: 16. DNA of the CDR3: TGTGCCAGTAGCCGTAGACAGGGGATGGGGGGCCTAGCCAAAAACATTCAGTACTTC. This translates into CASSRRQGMGGLAKNIQYF.

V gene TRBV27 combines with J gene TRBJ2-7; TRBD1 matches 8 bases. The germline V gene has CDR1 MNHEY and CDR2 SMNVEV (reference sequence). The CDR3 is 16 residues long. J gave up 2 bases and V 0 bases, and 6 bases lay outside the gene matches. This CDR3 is CASSLSGQGFTYEQYF. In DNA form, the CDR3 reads TGTGCCAGCAGTTTATCCGGACAGGGATTCACCTACGAGCAGTACTTC.

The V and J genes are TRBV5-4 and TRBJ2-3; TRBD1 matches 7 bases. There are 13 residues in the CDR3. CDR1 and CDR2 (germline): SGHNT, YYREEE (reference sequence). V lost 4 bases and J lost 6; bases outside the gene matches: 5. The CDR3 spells CASSNRGSDTQYF. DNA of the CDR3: TGTGCCAGCAGCAACAGGGGTTCGGATACGCAGTATTTT. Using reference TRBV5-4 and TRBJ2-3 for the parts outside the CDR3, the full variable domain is ETGVTQSPTHLIKTRGQQVTLRCSSQSGHNTVSWYQQALGQGPQFIFQYYREEENGRGNFPPRFSGLQFPNYSSELNVNALELDDSALYLCASSNRGSDTQYFGPGTRLTVL.

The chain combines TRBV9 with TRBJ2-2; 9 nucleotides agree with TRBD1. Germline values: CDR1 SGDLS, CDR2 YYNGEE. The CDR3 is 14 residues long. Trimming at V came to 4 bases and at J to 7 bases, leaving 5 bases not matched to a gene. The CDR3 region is CASSWTGDSGELFF. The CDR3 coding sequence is TGTGCCAGCAGCTGGACAGGGGATAGCGGGGAGCTGTTTTTT.

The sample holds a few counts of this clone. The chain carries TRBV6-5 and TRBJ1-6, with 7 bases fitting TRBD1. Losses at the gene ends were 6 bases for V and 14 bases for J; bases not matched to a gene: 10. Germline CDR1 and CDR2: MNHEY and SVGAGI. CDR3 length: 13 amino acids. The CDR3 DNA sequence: TGTGCCAGCAGGCAGGGGGGCGATTCCACCCTCCACTTT. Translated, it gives CASRQGGDSTLHF.

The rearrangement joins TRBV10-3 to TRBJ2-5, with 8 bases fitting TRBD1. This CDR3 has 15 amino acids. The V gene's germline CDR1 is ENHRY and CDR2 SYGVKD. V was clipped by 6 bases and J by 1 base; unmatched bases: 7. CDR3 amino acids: CAIRDPGGTQETQYF. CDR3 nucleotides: TGTGCCATCAGGGACCCAGGGGGCACCCAAGAGACCCAGTACTTC.

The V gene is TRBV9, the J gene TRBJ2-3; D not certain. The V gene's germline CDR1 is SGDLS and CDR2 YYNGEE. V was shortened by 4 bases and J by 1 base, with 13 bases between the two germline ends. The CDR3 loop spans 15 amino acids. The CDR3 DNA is TGTGCCAGCAGCCCCGACACTGGTGGCACAGATACGCAGTATTTT. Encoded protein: CASSPDTGGTDTQYF.

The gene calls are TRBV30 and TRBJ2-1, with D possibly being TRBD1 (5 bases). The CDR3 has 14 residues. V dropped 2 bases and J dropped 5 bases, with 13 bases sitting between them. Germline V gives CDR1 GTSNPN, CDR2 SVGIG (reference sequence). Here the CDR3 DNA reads TGTGCCTGGAGTCAGGCTAGGGGAAACAATGAGCAGTTCTTC. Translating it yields CAWSQARGNNEQFF.

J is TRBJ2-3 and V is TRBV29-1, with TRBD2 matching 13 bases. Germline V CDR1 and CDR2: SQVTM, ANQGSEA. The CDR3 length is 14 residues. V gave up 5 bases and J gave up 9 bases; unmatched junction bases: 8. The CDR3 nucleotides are TGCAGCGTTCGTAGACTAGCGGGAGGTCCCACGCAGTATTTT. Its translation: CSVRRLAGGPTQYF.

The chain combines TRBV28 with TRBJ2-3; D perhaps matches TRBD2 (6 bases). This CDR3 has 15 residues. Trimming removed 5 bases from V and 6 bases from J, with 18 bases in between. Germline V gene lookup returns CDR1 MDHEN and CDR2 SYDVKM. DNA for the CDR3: TGTGCCAGCAGTGTGACGAGGGGCGGAGGGGATACGCAGTATTTT. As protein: CASSVTRGGGDTQYF.

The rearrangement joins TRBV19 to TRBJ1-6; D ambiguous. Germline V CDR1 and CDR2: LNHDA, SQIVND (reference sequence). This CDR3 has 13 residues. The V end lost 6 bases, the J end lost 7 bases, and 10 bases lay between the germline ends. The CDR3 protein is CASRRVLNSPLHF. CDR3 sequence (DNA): TGTGCCAGTAGGCGGGTCCTGAATTCACCCCTCCACTTT.

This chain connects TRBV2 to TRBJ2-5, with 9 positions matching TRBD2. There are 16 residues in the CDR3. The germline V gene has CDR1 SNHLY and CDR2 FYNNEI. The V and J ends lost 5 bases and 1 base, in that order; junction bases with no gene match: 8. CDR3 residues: CASSFSGGNVQETQYF. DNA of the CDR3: TGTGCCAGCAGTTTTAGCGGGGGCAACGTCCAAGAGACCCAGTACTTC.

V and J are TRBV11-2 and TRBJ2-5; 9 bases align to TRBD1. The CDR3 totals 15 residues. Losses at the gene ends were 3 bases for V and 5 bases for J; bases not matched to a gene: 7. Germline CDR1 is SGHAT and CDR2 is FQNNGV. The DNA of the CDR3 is TGTGCCAGCAGCTTGGCCGGGACAGGGTATGAGACCCAGTACTTC. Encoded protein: CASSLAGTGYETQYF.

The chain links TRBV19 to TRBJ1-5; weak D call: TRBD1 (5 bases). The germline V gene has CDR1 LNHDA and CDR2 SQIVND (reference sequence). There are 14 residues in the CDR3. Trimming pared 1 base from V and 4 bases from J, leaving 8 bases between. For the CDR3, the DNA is TGTGCCAGTAGTATAGTGAGGACAAATCAGCCCCAGCATTTT. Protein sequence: CASSIVRTNQPQHF.

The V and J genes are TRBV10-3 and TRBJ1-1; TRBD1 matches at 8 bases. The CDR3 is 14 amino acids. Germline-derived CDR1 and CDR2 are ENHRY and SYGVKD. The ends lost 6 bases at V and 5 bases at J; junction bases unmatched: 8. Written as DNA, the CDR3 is TGTGCCATCAGCGCCACAGGGGGACGGACTGAAGCTTTCTTT. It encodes CAISATGGRTEAFF.

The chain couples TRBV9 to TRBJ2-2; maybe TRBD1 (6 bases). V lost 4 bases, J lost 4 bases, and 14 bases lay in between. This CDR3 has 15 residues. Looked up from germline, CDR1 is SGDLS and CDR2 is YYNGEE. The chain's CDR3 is CASSSTGQGTGELFF. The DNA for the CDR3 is TGTGCCAGCAGCAGCACAGGGCAGGGCACCGGGGAGCTGTTTTTT.

The CDR3 loop reads CASGTGNYGYTF. The CDR3 region has the DNA TGCGCCAGTGGAACAGGGAACTATGGCTACACCTTC. The V and J genes are TRBV10-1 and TRBJ1-2, with D possibly matching TRBD1 (6 bases). V lost 9 bases, J lost 2 bases, and 10 bases lay in between. Germline V gene data show CDR1 as WNHNN and CDR2 as SYGVQD (reference sequence). CDR3 size: 12 residues.

CDR3 residues: CASSPKTGSSGNTIYF. CDR3 DNA: TGTGCCAGCTCACCAAAGACAGGGTCATCTGGAAACACCATATATTTT. The chain recombines TRBV18 with TRBJ1-3, with 7 bases lining up with TRBD1. The V gene end was trimmed by 2 bases and the J gene end by 1 base; junction bases not matched to a gene: 5. Germline assignment: CDR1 KGHSH and CDR2 LQKENI. This CDR3 has 16 residues. The complete variable domain, with remaining parts taken from reference TRBV18 and TRBJ1-3, reads NAGVMQNPRHLVRRRGQEARLRCSPMKGHSHVYWYRQLPEEGLKFMVYLQKENIIDESGMPKERFSAEFPKEGPSILRIQQVVRGDSAAYFCASSPKTGSSGNTIYFGEGSWLTVV.

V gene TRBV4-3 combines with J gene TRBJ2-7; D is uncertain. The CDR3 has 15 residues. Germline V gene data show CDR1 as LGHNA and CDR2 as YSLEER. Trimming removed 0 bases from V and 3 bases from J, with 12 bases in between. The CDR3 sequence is CASSQDRQRHYEQYF. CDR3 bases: TGCGCCAGCAGCCAAGATCGTCAGAGACACTACGAGCAGTACTTC.

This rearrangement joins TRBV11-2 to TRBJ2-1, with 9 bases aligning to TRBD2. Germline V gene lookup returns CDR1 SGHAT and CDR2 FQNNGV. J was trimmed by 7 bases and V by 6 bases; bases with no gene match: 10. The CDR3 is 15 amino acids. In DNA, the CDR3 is TGTGCCAGCAGGCCAGCGGGAGGATTAGGGAATGAGCAGTTCTTC. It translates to CASRPAGGLGNEQFF.

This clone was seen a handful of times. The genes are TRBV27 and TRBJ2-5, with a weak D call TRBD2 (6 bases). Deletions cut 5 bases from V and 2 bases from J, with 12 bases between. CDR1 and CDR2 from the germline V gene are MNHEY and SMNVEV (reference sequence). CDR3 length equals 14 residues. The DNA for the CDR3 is TGTGCCAGCAGTATCCTAAGCGGGCAAGAGACCCAGTACTTC. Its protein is CASSILSGQETQYF.